This record concerns one T cell receptor (beta chain) sequence. Source study methods: Reference gene primer amplification in the assay estimated nucleated cell counts. Assay: immunoSEQ multiplex PCR; the TCRdb copy retains only in-frame clones and omits some. The DNA was the basis for D and trimming; V, J and clone size are from that table. The sample holds tens of thousands of clones, 89% seen once. The data originate from a study of blood T cell repertoires in COVID-19. Deletions cut 4 bases from V and 8 bases from J, with 20 bases between. The CDR3 length is 15 residues. Germline V CDR1 and CDR2: LNHDA, SQIVND (reference sequence).

Specimen: peripheral blood. The V gene is TRBV19, the J gene TRBJ1-2; tentative D call: TRBD1 (5 bases). This sequence originates from a man between 60 and 75 years old with acute or convalescent COVID-19. The CDR3 is CASSTSYRPLGGYTF. The CDR3 DNA follows: TGTGCCAGTAGTACCTCATACAGGCCCCTGGGGGGCTACACCTTC.